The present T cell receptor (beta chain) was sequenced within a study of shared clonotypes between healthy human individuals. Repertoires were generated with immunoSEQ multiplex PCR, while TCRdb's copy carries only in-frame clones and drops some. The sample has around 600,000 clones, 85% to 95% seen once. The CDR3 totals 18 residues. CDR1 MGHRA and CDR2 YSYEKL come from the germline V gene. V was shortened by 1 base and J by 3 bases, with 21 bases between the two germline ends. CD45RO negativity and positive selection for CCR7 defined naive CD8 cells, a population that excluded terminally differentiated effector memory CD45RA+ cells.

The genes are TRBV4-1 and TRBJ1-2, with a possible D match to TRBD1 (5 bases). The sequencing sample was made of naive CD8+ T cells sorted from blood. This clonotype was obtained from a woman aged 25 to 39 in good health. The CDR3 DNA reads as TGCGCCAGCAGCCAAGTTCATTCCCCACAGGACAAATACTATGGCTACACCTTC. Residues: CASSQVHSPQDKYYGYTF.